This TCR beta chain was obtained from a study of blood T cell repertoires in COVID-19. Study context: The origin of the acute and convalescent COVID-19 samples was the United States, Italy and Spain. The cDNA or gDNA used as material had been derived from T cells, B-cell-depleted T cells, or PBMCs.

The CDR3 extends over 15 amino acids. The germline V and J ends were trimmed by 5 bases and 5 bases, with 13 bases remaining between them. The germline V gene encodes CDR1 LNHDA and CDR2 SQIVND (reference sequence). As originally analysed: By means of reference gene primer amplification, nucleated cell counts were estimated. Data came from immunoSEQ multiplex PCR; TCRdb stores just in-frame clones and leaves some out. V, J and clone size are those of that table, while D and trimming were read from the DNA. The sample has approximately 260,000 clones, roughly 84% seen once. The clonotype was recovered from a woman between 35 and 50 years old with active or convalescent COVID-19. This chain links TRBV19 with TRBJ1-6; D remains ambiguous. Source material: peripheral blood. This CDR3 is CASSHRARDNSPLHF. The CDR3 region has the DNA TGTGCCAGTAGTCATAGGGCGCGGGATAATTCACCCCTCCACTTT.